One and the same sample provided the 6 T cell receptor beta chains below, sequenced in a study of shared clonotypes between healthy human individuals. The assay was immunoSEQ multiplex PCR, and TCRdb's table has in-frame clones only and misses some. The sample shows around 2.5 million clones, roughly 93% of them seen only once. Sequences were obtained from naive CD4+ T cells from PBMCs. The subset denotes: CD45RA+ positively selected. The receptor source for this set is a man aged 18-30 years in good health. Some clones in this sample may be carry-over from other donors' samples.

This clone has only one observation. This chain links TRBV11-3 with TRBJ2-3, with D possibly being TRBD1 (5 bases). This CDR3 region has 15 residues. The V end was cut by 4 bases, the J end by 6 bases, with 17 bases between. In germline, CDR1 is SGHNT, CDR2 YENEEA. CDR3: CASSSKVGAQDTQYF. CDR3 DNA sequence: TGTGCCAGCAGCTCGAAGGTTGGGGCACAGGATACGCAGTATTTT.

For this clone: Other nucleotide sequences in the sample specify the same CDR3. The chain is built from TRBV5-1 and TRBJ1-1; 9 bases are a match to TRBD1. This CDR3 is built from 15 residues. The V segment lost 4 bases and the J segment 0 bases; nucleotides outside the gene matches: 4. CDR1 and CDR2 (germline): SGHRS, YFSETQ. In DNA, the CDR3 is TGCGCCAGCAGCCTCCGGACAGGGGTGAACACTGAAGCTTTCTTT. This encodes CASSLRTGVNTEAFF.

This rearrangement joins TRBV5-1 to TRBJ2-3; 10 bases fit TRBD1. Germline trimming cut 4 bases from V and 6 bases from J; bases unmatched to any gene: 14. The germline V gene has CDR1 SGHRS and CDR2 YFSETQ. The CDR3 contains 17 residues. CDR3 in DNA: TGCGCCAGCAGCCATACTTCCGGGGGACAGGGGAGGGATACGCAGTATTTT. It encodes CASSHTSGGQGRDTQYF.

The rearrangement joins TRBV5-1 to TRBJ1-1; a possible D gene is TRBD1 (5 bases). V gave up 3 bases and J gave up 4 bases, with 16 bases separating them. CDR1 and CDR2 (germline): SGHRS, YFSETQ. The CDR3 totals 15 residues. CDR3 in amino acids: CASSYTGPRITEAFF. Written as DNA, the CDR3 is TGCGCCAGCAGCTACACGGGACCCAGAATCACTGAAGCTTTCTTT.

The V gene is TRBV5-1, the J gene TRBJ2-3; D gene unclear. The CDR3 is 15 amino acids. CDR1 is SGHRS and CDR2 is YFSETQ in the germline V gene. Trimming took 4 bases from V and 6 from J, leaving 18 bases between them. CDR3 nucleotide sequence: TGCGCCAGCAGCCATCCGGACCCAAGGACGGATACGCAGTATTTT. This encodes CASSHPDPRTDTQYF.

J is TRBJ2-7 and V is TRBV6-5, with 14 bases that match TRBD2. Unmatched junction bases numbered 6, after V lost 5 bases and J lost 6 bases. This CDR3 region has 15 residues. The V gene's germline CDR1 is MNHEY and CDR2 SVGAGI. The chain's CDR3 is CASSPWTSGRLEQYF. CDR3 bases: TGTGCCAGCAGTCCTTGGACTAGCGGGAGGCTCGAGCAGTACTTC.